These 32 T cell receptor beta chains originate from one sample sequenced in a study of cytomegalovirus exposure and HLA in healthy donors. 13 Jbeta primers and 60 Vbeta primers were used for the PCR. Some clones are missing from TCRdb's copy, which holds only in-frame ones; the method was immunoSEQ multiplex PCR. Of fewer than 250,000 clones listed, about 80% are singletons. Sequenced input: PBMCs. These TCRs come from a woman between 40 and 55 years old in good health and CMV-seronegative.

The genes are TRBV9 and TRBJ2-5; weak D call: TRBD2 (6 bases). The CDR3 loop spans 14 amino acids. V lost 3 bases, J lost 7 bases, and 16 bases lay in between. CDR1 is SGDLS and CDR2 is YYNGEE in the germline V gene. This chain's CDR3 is CASSGGEIRGTQYF. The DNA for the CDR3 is TGTGCCAGCAGCGGGGGGGAGATCAGAGGGACCCAGTACTTC.

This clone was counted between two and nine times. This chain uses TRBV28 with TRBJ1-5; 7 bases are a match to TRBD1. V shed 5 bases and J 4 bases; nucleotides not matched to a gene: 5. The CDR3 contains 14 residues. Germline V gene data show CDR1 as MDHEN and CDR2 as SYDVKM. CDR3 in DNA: TGTGCCAGCAGTCCCGGGGACAGAAATCAGCCCCAGCATTTT. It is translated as CASSPGDRNQPQHF.

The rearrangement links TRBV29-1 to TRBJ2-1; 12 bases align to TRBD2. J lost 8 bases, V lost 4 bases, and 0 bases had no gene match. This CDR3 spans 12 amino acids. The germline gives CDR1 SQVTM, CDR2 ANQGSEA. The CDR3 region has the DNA TGCAGCGTTGGACTAGCGGGGGATGAGCAGTTCTTC. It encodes CSVGLAGDEQFF.

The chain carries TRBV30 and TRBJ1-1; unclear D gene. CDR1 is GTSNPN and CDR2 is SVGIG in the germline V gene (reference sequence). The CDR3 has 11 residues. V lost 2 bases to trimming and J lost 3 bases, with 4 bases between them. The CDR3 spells CAWSPYTEAFF. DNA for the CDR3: TGTGCCTGGAGTCCTTACACTGAAGCTTTCTTT.

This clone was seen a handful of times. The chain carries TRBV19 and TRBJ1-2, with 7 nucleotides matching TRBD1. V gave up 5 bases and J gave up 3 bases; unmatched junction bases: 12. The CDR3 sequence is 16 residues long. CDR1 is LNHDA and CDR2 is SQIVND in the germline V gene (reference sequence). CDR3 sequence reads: CASSVQGQIPDYGYTF. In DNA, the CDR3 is TGTGCCAGTAGTGTCCAGGGACAGATACCAGACTATGGCTACACCTTC.

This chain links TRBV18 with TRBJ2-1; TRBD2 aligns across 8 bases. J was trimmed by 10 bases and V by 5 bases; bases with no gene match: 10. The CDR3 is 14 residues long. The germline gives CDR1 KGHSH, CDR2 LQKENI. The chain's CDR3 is CASSAGTRSLEQFF. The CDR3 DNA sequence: TGTGCCAGCTCAGCCGGGACTAGGTCTTTGGAGCAGTTCTTC.

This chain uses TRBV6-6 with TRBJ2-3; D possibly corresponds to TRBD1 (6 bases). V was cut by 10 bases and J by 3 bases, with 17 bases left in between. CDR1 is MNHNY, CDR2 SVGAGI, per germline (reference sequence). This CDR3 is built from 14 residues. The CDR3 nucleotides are TGTGCCATCGGAAGGGGCAGGGGTACAGATACGCAGTATTTT. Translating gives CAIGRGRGTDTQYF.

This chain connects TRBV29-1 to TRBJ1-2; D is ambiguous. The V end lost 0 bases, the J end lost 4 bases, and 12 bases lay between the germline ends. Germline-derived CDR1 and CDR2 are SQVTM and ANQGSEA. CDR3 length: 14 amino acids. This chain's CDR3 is CSVEDRSGSYGYTF. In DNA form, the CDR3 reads TGCAGCGTTGAAGATAGGAGCGGCTCCTATGGCTACACCTTC.

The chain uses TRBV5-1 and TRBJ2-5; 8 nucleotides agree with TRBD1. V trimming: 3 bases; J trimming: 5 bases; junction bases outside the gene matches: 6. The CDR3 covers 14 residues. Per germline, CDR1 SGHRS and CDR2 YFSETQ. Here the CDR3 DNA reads TGCGCCAGCAGCTCCTCCGGACAGGGTGAGACCCAGTACTTC. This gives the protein CASSSSGQGETQYF.

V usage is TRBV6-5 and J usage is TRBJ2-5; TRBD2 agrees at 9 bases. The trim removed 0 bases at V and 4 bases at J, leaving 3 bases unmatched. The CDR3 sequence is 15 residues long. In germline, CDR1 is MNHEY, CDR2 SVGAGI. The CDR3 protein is CASSYSGTSRETQYF. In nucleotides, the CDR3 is TGTGCCAGCAGTTACTCCGGGACTAGCAGAGAGACCCAGTACTTC.

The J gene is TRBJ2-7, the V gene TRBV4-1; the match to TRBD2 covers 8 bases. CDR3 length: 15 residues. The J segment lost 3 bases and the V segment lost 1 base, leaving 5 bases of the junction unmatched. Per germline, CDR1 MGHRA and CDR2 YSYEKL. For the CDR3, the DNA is TGCGCCAGCAGCCAAGCACTAGCGGCCTTCTACGAGCAGTACTTC. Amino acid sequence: CASSQALAAFYEQYF.

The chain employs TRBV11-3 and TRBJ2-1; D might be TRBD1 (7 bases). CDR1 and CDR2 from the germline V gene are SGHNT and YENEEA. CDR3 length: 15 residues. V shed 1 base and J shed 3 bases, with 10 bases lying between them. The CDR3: CASSLVQGGYNEQFF. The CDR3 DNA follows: TGTGCCAGCAGCTTAGTCCAGGGGGGCTACAATGAGCAGTTCTTC. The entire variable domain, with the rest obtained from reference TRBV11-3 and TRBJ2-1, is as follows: EAGVVQSPRYKIIEKKQPVAFWCNPISGHNTLYWYLQNLGQGPELLIRYENEEAVDDSQLPKDRFSAERLKGVDSTLKIQPAELGDSAVYLCASSLVQGGYNEQFFGPGTRLTVL.

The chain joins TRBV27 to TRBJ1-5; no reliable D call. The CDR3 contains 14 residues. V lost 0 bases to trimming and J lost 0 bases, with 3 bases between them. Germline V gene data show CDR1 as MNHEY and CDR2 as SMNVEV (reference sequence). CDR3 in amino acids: CASSLSYSNQPQHF. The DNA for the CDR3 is TGTGCCAGCAGTTTATCCTATAGCAATCAGCCCCAGCATTTT.

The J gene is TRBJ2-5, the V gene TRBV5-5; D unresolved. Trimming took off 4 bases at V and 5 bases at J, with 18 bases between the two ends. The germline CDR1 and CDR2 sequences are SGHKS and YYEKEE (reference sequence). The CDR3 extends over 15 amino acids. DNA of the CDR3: TGTGCCAGCAGCCTCCGGGTTACTCGATTGGAGACCCAGTACTTC. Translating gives CASSLRVTRLETQYF. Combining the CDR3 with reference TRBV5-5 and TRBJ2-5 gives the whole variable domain DAGVTQSPTHLIKTRGQQVTLRCSPISGHKSVSWYQQVLGQGPQFIFQYYEKEERGRGNFPDRFSARQFPNYSSELNVNALLLGDSALYLCASSLRVTRLETQYFGPGTRLLVL.

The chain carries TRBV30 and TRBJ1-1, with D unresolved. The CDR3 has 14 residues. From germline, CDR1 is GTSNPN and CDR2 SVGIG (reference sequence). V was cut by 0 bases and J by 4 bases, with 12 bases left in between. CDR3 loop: CAWSVLRRGTEAFF. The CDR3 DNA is TGTGCCTGGAGTGTACTCAGGCGGGGCACTGAAGCTTTCTTT.

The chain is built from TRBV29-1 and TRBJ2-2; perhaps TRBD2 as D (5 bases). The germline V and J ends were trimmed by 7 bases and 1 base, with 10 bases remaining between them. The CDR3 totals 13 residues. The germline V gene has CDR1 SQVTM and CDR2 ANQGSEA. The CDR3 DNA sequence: TGCAGCGGCAGGACTGGGAACACCGGGGAGCTGTTTTTT. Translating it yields CSGRTGNTGELFF.

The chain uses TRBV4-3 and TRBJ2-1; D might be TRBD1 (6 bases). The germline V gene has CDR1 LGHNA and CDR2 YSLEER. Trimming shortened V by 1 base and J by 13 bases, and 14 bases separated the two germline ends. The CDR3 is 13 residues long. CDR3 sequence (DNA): TGCGCCAGCAGCCAAGCGCAGGGGCGCCGACAGTTCTTC. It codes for CASSQAQGRRQFF.

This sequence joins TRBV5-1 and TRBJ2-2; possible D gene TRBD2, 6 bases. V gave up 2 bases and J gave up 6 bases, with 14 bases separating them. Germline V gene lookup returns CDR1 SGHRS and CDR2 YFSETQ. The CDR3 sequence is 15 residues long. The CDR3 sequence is CASSFRRGWAGELFF. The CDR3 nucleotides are TGCGCCAGCAGCTTCCGGCGGGGATGGGCCGGGGAGCTGTTTTTT.

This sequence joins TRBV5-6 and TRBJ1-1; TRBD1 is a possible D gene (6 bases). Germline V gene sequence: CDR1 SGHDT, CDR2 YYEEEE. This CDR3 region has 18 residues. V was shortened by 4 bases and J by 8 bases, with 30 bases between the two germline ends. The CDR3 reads CASSPNPHREAANREAFF. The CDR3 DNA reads TGTGCCAGCAGCCCAAACCCCCACAGGGAAGCTGCTAACCGAGAAGCTTTCTTT.

CDR3 in amino acids: CASSYRFGSYEQYF. The CDR3 DNA follows: TGTGCCAGCAGCTACCGGTTTGGTTCCTACGAGCAGTACTTC. V and J are TRBV7-8 and TRBJ2-7; D is uncertain. The CDR3 runs to 14 residues. V was shortened by 4 bases and J by 1 base, with 11 bases between the two germline ends. The germline gives CDR1 SGHVS, CDR2 FQNEAQ.

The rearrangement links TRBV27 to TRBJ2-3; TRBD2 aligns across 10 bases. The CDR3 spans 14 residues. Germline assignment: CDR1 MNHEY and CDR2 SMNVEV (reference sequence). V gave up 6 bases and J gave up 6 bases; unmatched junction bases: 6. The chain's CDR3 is CASSLAGAWDTQYF. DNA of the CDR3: TGTGCCAGCAGCCTAGCGGGAGCTTGGGATACGCAGTATTTT.

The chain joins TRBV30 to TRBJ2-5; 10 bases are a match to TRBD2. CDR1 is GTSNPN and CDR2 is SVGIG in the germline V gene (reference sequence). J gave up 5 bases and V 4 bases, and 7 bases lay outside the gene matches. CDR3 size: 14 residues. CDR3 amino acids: CAWTLAGVFETQYF. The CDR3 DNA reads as TGTGCCTGGACGCTAGCGGGAGTCTTTGAGACCCAGTACTTC.

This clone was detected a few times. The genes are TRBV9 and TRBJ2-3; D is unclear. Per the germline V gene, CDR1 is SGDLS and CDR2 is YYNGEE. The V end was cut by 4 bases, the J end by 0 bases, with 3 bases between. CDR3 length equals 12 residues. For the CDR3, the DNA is TGTGCCAGCAGCCTGAGCACAGATACGCAGTATTTT. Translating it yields CASSLSTDTQYF.

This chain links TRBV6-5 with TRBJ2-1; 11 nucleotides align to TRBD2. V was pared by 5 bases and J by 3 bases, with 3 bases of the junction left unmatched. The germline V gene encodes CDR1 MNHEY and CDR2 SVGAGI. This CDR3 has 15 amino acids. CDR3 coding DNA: TGTGCCAGCAGTACACTAGCGGGAGTCTACAATGAGCAGTTCTTC. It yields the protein CASSTLAGVYNEQFF.

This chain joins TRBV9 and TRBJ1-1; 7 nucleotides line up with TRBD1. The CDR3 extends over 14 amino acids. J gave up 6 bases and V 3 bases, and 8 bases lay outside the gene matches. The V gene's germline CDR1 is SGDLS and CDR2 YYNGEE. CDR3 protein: CASSGYTGVSEAFF. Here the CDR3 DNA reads TGTGCCAGCAGCGGATACACAGGGGTCTCTGAAGCTTTCTTT.

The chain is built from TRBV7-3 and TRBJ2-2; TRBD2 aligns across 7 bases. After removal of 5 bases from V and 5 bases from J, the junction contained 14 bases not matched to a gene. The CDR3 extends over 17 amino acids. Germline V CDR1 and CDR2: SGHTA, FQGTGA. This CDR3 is CASSPQGRAAGTGELFF. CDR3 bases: TGTGCCAGCAGCCCCCAAGGGAGGGCCGCGGGGACCGGGGAGCTGTTTTTT.

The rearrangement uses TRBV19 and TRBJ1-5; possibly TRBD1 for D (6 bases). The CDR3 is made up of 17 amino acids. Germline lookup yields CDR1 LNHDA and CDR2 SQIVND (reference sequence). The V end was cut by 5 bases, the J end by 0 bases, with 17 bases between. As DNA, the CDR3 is TGTGCCAGTAGTCTTAACAGGGCCCGCCTTAGCAATCAGCCCCAGCATTTT. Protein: CASSLNRARLSNQPQHF.

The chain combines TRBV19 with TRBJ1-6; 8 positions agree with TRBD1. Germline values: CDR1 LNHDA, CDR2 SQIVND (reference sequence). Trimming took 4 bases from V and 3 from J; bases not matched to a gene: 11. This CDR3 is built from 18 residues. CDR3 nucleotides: TGTGCCAGTAGTAAAGGAGGGACAGGAAGGCACTATAATTCACCCCTCCACTTT. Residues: CASSKGGTGRHYNSPLHF.

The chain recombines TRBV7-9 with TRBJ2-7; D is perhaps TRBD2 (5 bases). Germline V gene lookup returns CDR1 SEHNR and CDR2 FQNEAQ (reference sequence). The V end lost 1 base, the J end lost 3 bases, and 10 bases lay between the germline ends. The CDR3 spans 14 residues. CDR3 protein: CASSLGPGNYEQYF. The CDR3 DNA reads TGTGCCAGCAGCTTAGGACCGGGAAACTACGAGCAGTACTTC.

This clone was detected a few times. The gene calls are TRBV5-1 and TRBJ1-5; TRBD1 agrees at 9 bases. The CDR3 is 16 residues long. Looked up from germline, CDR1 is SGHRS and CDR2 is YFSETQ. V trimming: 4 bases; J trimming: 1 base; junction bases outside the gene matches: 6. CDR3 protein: CASSEGQGTSNQPQHF. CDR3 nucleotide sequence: TGCGCCAGCAGCGAAGGACAGGGGACCAGCAATCAGCCCCAGCATTTT.

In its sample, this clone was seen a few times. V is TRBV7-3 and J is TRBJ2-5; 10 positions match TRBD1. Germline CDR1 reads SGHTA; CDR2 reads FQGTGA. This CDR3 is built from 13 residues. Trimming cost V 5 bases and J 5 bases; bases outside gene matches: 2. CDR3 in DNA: TGTGCCAGCAGCCCGGGACAGGGGGAGACCCAGTACTTC. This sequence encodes CASSPGQGETQYF.

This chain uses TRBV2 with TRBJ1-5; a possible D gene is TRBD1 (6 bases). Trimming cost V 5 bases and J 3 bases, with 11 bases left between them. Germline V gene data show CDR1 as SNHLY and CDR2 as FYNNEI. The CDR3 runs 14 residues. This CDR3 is CASSYHRDNQPQHF. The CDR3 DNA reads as TGTGCCAGCAGTTACCACAGGGACAATCAGCCCCAGCATTTT.